This TCR beta chain was obtained from a study of vaccination and CD4 T cells after COVID-19. Study in general: Convalescent persons amounted to six males plus four females, two of whom were Hispanic.

Notes on this clonotype: Antigen unknown.

Treatment noted: roughly 10-day PBMC culture with coronavirus spike peptide pools or control peptides (ViraFEST assay). Culture conditions combined 2 million to 2.5 million PBMCs per well with 8.5 to 10 IU/ml IL-2 and around 9.5 ug/ml peptide pools. Study conclusions and caveats: Spike mono-reactivity was shown by 304 of 307 vaccine-specific clones in convalescent patients.

The Oncomine TCR Beta short-read assay was applied to DNA of cultured CD4+ T cells. One entry per CDR3 protein results from TCRdb running MiXCR on the PCR reads. The repertoire holds about 9,000 distinct CDR3 sequences, with 64% as singletons. This CDR3 has 17 amino acids. CDR1 and CDR2 from the germline V gene are SEHNR and FQNEAQ (reference sequence). The junction had 10 bases not matched to a gene; V was cut back by 3 bases and J by 4 bases. This sequence originates from a human donor who had recovered from COVID-19. The V call is TRBV7-9, the J call TRBJ2-2, with 8 bases lining up with TRBD1. Sequencing was performed on CD4+ T cells from blood, cultured in vitro. CDR3 in amino acids: CASSLYRGSRFTGELFF. CDR3 DNA: TGTGCCAGCAGCTTGTACAGGGGGTCGAGATTCACCGGGGAGCTGTTTTTT.